The sequence of this TCR beta chain was determined in a study of neurological immune-mediated disorders. There are many counts of this clonotype. Its antigen is not known. In TCRdb, the 5' RACE reads were re-called with MiXCR into one record per CDR3 protein. The sample contains roughly 30,000 distinct CDR3 sequences, around 6% of which appear only once. Germline CDR1 reads SGHDT; CDR2 reads YYEEEE. V gave up 6 bases and J gave up 3 bases; unmatched junction bases: 9. The CDR3 is made up of 16 amino acids. Study-wide points: TCR clonal expansion peaked in HTLV-1-associated myelopathy patients and was lowest in multiple sclerosis patients.

The specimen sequenced was CD4+ T cells from blood. The sequence came from a woman aged 45-65 years in good health. The V and J genes are TRBV5-6 and TRBJ2-3, with 11 bases fitting TRBD2. The CDR3 sequence is CASTQIAGGTTDTQYF. DNA for the CDR3: TGTGCCAGCACCCAGATAGCGGGAGGGACAACAGATACGCAGTATTTT.